Reported below is one T cell receptor (beta chain). The antigen is unknown. The sample originates from a study of cytomegalovirus exposure and HLA in healthy donors. Study outcomes and limitations: Published work reported that the classifier diagnosed cytomegalovirus status with high specificity and sensitivity. After further analysis at a later stage, roughly 16,000 TCR beta sequences were associated with HLA alleles at 0.05 false discovery rate. Presence/absence analyses treated sequencing depth as roughly uniform across donors.

Trimming removed 4 bases from V and 1 base from J; junction bases left unmatched: 10. The germline V gene has CDR1 SGDLS and CDR2 YYNGEE. CDR3 size: 18 residues. Primers: 60 Vbeta forward and 13 Jbeta reverse. The repertoire was sequenced with immunoSEQ multiplex PCR; TCRdb's copy has only in-frame clones and lacks some. The sample includes some 150,000 clones, 80% of them seen just once. The receptor was isolated from a man aged 45-65 years in good health and CMV-seronegative. The specimen was PBMCs. The V gene is TRBV9, the J gene TRBJ2-7; 14 bases are shared with TRBD2. This CDR3 is CASSTGTSGGYGSYEQYF. For the CDR3, the DNA is TGTGCCAGCAGCACCGGGACTAGCGGGGGTTACGGTTCCTACGAGCAGTACTTC.